The 9 T cell receptor beta chains listed next were all sequenced from one sample in a study of a mutant IDH1 vaccine in newly diagnosed glioma. Generated by immunoSEQ multiplex PCR, the TCRdb table keeps only in-frame clones and is missing some. The sample yields tens of thousands of clones, 81% seen once. No antigen has been assigned to these receptors. The time point is: week 35, safety follow-up. It was 300 ug of mutant IDH1 20-mer peptide that made up each vaccine dose, given with topical imiquimod. Sequences were derived from PBMCs, sampled from a glioma patient whose treatment included an IDH1 peptide vaccine. These TCRs come from a man aged 35 to 55 with glioma.

CDR3 loop: CSVAFPSSSGPLSEQYF. The CDR3 nucleotides read TGCAGCGTTGCCTTTCCATCGTCGTCCGGGCCCCTGTCTGAGCAGTACTTC. This chain links TRBV29-1 with TRBJ2-7; D gene ambiguous. V was pared by 4 bases and J by 7 bases, with 29 bases between. The germline CDR1 and CDR2 sequences are SQVTM and ANQGSEA. The CDR3 has 17 residues.

V usage is TRBV6-1 and J usage is TRBJ1-4; weak D call: TRBD1 (5 bases). V was clipped by 4 bases and J by 0 bases, with 12 bases between them. CDR1 is MNHNS, CDR2 SASEGT, per germline. This CDR3 is built from 16 residues. The chain's CDR3 is CASSVTEEATNEKLFF. CDR3 coding DNA: TGTGCCAGCAGTGTGACAGAAGAAGCAACTAATGAAAAACTGTTTTTT.

The J gene is TRBJ2-5, the V gene TRBV20-1; D gene ambiguous. Germline values: CDR1 DFQATT, CDR2 SNEGSKA (reference sequence). The CDR3 contains 11 residues. Trimming cost V 1 base and J 4 bases, with 4 bases left between them. CDR3 loop: CSARVRETQYF. As DNA, the CDR3 is TGCAGTGCTAGAGTGCGAGAGACCCAGTACTTC.

This chain joins TRBV6-5 and TRBJ1-5; TRBD1 might be the D (6 bases). Looked up from germline, CDR1 is MNHEY and CDR2 is SVGAGI. V was clipped by 5 bases and J by 2 bases, with 13 bases between them. This CDR3 region has 15 residues. The CDR3 region has the DNA TGTGCCAGCAGTCCAACAGGGCCCGGCAATCAGCCCCAGCATTTT. Its protein product is CASSPTGPGNQPQHF.

V usage is TRBV6-6 and J usage is TRBJ2-7, with TRBD1 as a possible D gene (6 bases). CDR3 size: 12 residues. V shed 4 bases and J shed 3 bases, with 7 bases lying between them. In germline, CDR1 is MNHNY, CDR2 SVGAGI (reference sequence). CDR3 nucleotides: TGTGCCAGCAGTTTACAGGGCTACGAGCAGTACTTC. Its protein is CASSLQGYEQYF.

The V call is TRBV6-5, the J call TRBJ1-2; no clear D. CDR3 length: 15 residues. The V end was cut by 7 bases, the J end by 8 bases, with 23 bases between. Germline lookup yields CDR1 MNHEY and CDR2 SVGAGI. The CDR3 spells CASTDGPGGLSGYTF. The CDR3, as DNA: TGTGCCAGCACCGACGGTCCAGGAGGCCTCTCCGGCTACACCTTC.

V and J are TRBV28 and TRBJ2-5, with D possibly TRBD1 on 7 matching bases. The germline V and J ends were trimmed by 7 bases and 5 bases, with 14 bases remaining between them. This CDR3 has 13 residues. The germline V gene encodes CDR1 MDHEN and CDR2 SYDVKM. CDR3 in amino acids: CASIPGGRETQYF. The CDR3 nucleotides are TGTGCCAGCATCCCAGGGGGGCGGGAGACCCAGTACTTC.

V gene TRBV5-5 combines with J gene TRBJ2-2, with 7 nucleotides matching TRBD1. V gave up 1 base and J gave up 0 bases; unmatched junction bases: 3. CDR3 length: 16 amino acids. CDR1 and CDR2 (germline): SGHKS, YYEKEE (reference sequence). CDR3 protein: CASSLLGQTNTGELFF. CDR3 bases: TGTGCCAGCAGCTTGTTGGGACAGACGAACACCGGGGAGCTGTTTTTT.

The chain joins TRBV13 to TRBJ2-1, with 10 bases fitting TRBD2. The CDR3 loop spans 14 amino acids. Unmatched junction bases numbered 4, after V lost 5 bases and J lost 6 bases. Germline values: CDR1 PRHDT, CDR2 FYEKMQ (reference sequence). The CDR3 DNA follows: TGTGCCAGCAGCGCCTGGACTAGCGGCAATGAGCAGTTCTTC. Translating it yields CASSAWTSGNEQFF.